Listed here is a single T cell receptor (beta chain). Its antigen target is currently unknown. No base quality information exists; no much larger clone differs at one position. Library preparation was by PCR. Instrument on record: Illumina HiSeq 2500. To normalize quantification of the TCRbeta repertoire, the TCR libraries were built with molecular barcoding that relied on unique molecular identifiers. The public reads were reprocessed in TCRdb via fastp at Q25 and MiXCR, keeping in-frame beta chains. CDR3 protein duplicates are merged, each entry listing the most common genes and DNA. The sample table contains 60,000 to 85,000 distinct CDR3 sequences; only one count was recorded for about a sixth of them. The ten largest clones represent about half of the sample. From its cysteine to its phenylalanine, the CDR3 spans 15 amino acids. The DNA shown is the 45-base CDR3, in frame from base 1. V trim: 4 bases; J trim: 4 bases; unmatched bases: 8. The germline V gene specifies MNHEY as CDR1 and SVGAGI as CDR2.

This record belongs to a study of T-cell reconstitution after alpha-beta-depleted transplantation in children (dated by TCRdb to about 2016). Broadly, across the study: T-cell immune reconstitution after TCRalphabeta/CD19-depleted allogeneic hematopoietic cell transplantation in children was quantitatively tracked in the study by means of TCR repertoire profiling.

Interpreted using the paper, the treatment or condition label stands for: allogeneic hematopoietic cell transplantation with graft depleted of TCRalphabeta T cells and CD19 B cells. The children who served as transplant recipients had been given grafts of TCRalphabeta/CD19-depleted allogeneic hematopoietic cells. Results and caveats for the whole study, not just this receptor: In some patients, the high TCRbeta diversity seen at day 60 was put down to recipient T cells and intrathymic progenitors that had survived conditioning. Hyperexpanded clone frequencies declined over subsequent months; after one year, T-cell counts and TCRbeta diversity were mostly attributed to newly produced T cells. Apparently early alphabetaT-cell count recovery about two months after transplant reportedly relied on only several hundred rapidly expanded clones derived from non-depleted graft cells.

The TCR comes from a male patient under 10 years old who had a stem cell transplant for acute lymphoblastic leukemia, so the T cells may come from the graft donor. Rearrangement joined TRBV6-5 to TRBJ1-2; 8 bases in between match TRBD1. The source was PBMCs, mostly from graft donor cells, collected 360 days after TCRalphabeta/CD19-depleted stem cell transplant. The bases read TGTGCCAGCAGTTCTTTCGGTACAGGGGGCTATGGCTACACCTTC. The resulting protein is CASSSFGTGGYGYTF.